This passage covers 13 T cell receptor beta chains from one sample sequenced in a study of neurological immune-mediated disorders. TCRdb redid the calling of the 5' RACE reads with MiXCR, one entry per CDR3 protein. The data show 65,000 to 75,000 distinct CDR3 sequences, roughly 5% seen once. Sequenced input: PBMCs. The receptors shown here come from a human donor with multiple sclerosis. The donor label of this sample is uncertain.

This clonotype occurred many times. CDR3 loop: CASSWNRGLGANVLTF. The CDR3 region has the DNA TGCGCCAGCAGCTGGAACAGGGGGCTCGGGGCCAACGTCCTGACTTTC. The V call is TRBV5-1, the J call TRBJ2-6; TRBD1 aligns across 9 bases. Trimming took 3 bases from V and 4 from J; bases not matched to a gene: 5. Per germline, CDR1 SGHRS and CDR2 YFSETQ. The CDR3 runs to 16 residues.

This clonotype occurred many times. The chain carries TRBV7-2 and TRBJ1-5; D ambiguous. CDR1 is SGHTA, CDR2 FQGNSA, per germline. This CDR3 is 12 amino acids long. Trimming took 7 bases from V and 1 from J, leaving 5 bases between them. This chain's CDR3 is CASTTSNQPQHF. In DNA form, the CDR3 reads TGTGCCAGCACCACAAGCAATCAGCCCCAGCATTTT.

This clonotype was picked up many times. The V and J genes are TRBV12-3 or TRBV12-4 and TRBJ1-3, with D unclear. Trimming removed 6 bases at V and 2 bases at J, with 8 bases between. This CDR3 comprises 13 residues. CDR3 sequence reads: CASRPGTGNTIYF. Here the CDR3 DNA reads TGTGCCAGCAGGCCCGGGACTGGAAACACCATATATTTT.

There are many counts of this clonotype. The chain uses TRBV5-1 and TRBJ2-7, with D unresolved. Germline CDR1 reads SGHRS; CDR2 reads YFSETQ. This CDR3 has 14 residues. With 0 bases removed from V and 3 bases from J, the gap between germline ends came to 10 bases. This CDR3 is CASSLEGRSYEQYF. The CDR3 nucleotides are TGCGCCAGCAGCTTGGAGGGCAGGAGCTACGAGCAGTACTTC.

This clonotype was recorded many times. The V and J genes are TRBV7-2 and TRBJ2-2, with a possible D match to TRBD2 (5 bases). Trimming removed 10 bases at V and 5 bases at J, with 14 bases between. CDR3 length: 13 residues. Germline V gene data show CDR1 as SGHTA and CDR2 as FQGNSA. This CDR3 is CATSNWRTGELFF. The CDR3 DNA reads as TGTGCCACCTCGAATTGGAGGACCGGGGAGCTGTTTTTT.

This clonotype showed up many times. The CDR3 sequence: CASSLVFHLRPPSYGYTF. The CDR3 nucleotides are TGCGCCAGCAGCTTGGTATTTCACCTCCGTCCTCCTTCCTATGGCTACACCTTC. The chain combines TRBV5-1 with TRBJ1-2; no clear D gene. Germline CDR1 reads SGHRS; CDR2 reads YFSETQ. The CDR3 is 18 residues long. Trimming shortened V by 0 bases and J by 4 bases, and 22 bases separated the two germline ends. The full variable domain, with the rest looked up from reference TRBV5-1 and TRBJ1-2, is KAGVTQTPRYLIKTRGQQVTLSCSPISGHRSVSWYQQTPGQGLQFLFEYFSETQRNKGNFPGRFSGRQFSNSRSEMNVSTLELGDSALYLCASSLVFHLRPPSYGYTFGSGTRLTVV.

This clonotype has at least ten counts. The J gene is TRBJ2-3, the V gene TRBV7-2, with D unclear. This CDR3 has 12 residues. Germline V gene lookup returns CDR1 SGHTA and CDR2 FQGNSA. Trimming shortened V by 6 bases and J by 6 bases, and 10 bases separated the two germline ends. For the CDR3, the DNA is TGTGCCAGCAGGTCCCCCGGGGATACGCAGTATTTT. Translated: CASRSPGDTQYF.

This clonotype appeared many times. The V gene is TRBV29-1, the J gene TRBJ2-4; 7 bases align to TRBD2. Germline trimming cut 6 bases from V and 1 base from J; bases unmatched to any gene: 6. The CDR3 is made up of 14 amino acids. CDR1 and CDR2 from the germline V gene are SQVTM and ANQGSEA. CDR3 residues: CSVNAGGAKNIQYF. Written as DNA, the CDR3 is TGCAGCGTAAACGCCGGGGGGGCCAAAAACATTCAGTACTTC.

A few counts support this clonotype. The chain joins TRBV10-3 to TRBJ2-7, with 12 positions matching TRBD1. V shed 3 bases and J 6 bases; nucleotides not matched to a gene: 6. The germline gives CDR1 ENHRY, CDR2 SYGVKD. The CDR3 totals 15 residues. The CDR3 loop is CAISDPGQGAGEQYF. The CDR3 DNA follows: TGTGCCATCAGTGACCCGGGACAGGGGGCGGGCGAGCAGTACTTC.

This clonotype appeared many times. The rearrangement links TRBV30 to TRBJ2-1; D remains ambiguous. From germline, CDR1 is GTSNPN and CDR2 SVGIG (reference sequence). V lost 0 bases and J 5 bases, leaving 8 bases between the germline ends. CDR3 length: 13 residues. The DNA for the CDR3 is TGTGCCTGGAGTGTGCTTACCCACAATGAGCAGTTCTTC. It encodes CAWSVLTHNEQFF.

This clonotype was counted at least ten times. V usage is TRBV20-1 and J usage is TRBJ2-1, with TRBD2 identical over 10 bases. Germline loops: CDR1 DFQATT, CDR2 SNEGSKA (reference sequence). Unmatched junction bases numbered 13, after V lost 8 bases and J lost 9 bases. The CDR3 is made up of 14 amino acids. This CDR3 reads CSTPVVAGGGEQFF. The CDR3 DNA sequence: TGCAGTACCCCGGTGGTAGCGGGGGGTGGTGAGCAGTTCTTC.

There are many counts of this clonotype. This sequence joins TRBV5-1 and TRBJ1-5; TRBD1 is a possible D gene (5 bases). Germline assignment: CDR1 SGHRS and CDR2 YFSETQ. V lost 4 bases to trimming and J lost 0 bases, with 11 bases between them. This CDR3 has 15 residues. DNA for the CDR3: TGCGCCAGCAGCCCGGGACTTTTTAGCAATCAGCCCCAGCATTTT. Its translation is CASSPGLFSNQPQHF.

Worth noting for this clonotype: It is unclear where the CDR3 begins or ends on the DNA, so no DNA is shown, and the CDR3 is as TCRdb lists it. The rearrangement uses TRBV5-1 and TRBJ2-5; the table's D call, TRBD2, was not checked against the DNA. In germline, CDR1 is SGHRS, CDR2 YFSETQ. The CDR3 spans 17 residues, counting both ends. The CDR3 is CASSFYICSAGGETQYF.